This T cell receptor beta chain was retrieved from a study of T-cell reconstitution after alpha-beta-depleted transplantation in children. General observations from the study: Among T cells one year after transplant, newly produced cells accounted for most counts and diversity. Alpha-beta T cells about two months after transplant reportedly derived from several hundred expanded graft clones. Certain patients had high TCRbeta diversity at day 60, and it came from recipient T cells and thymic progenitors that survived.

Unique molecular identifiers were built into the TCRbeta library. TCRdb passed the PCR reads through MiXCR, listing each CDR3 protein once. The table includes 900,000 or so distinct CDR3 sequences, less than 20% detected once. V dropped 6 bases and J dropped 0 bases, with 15 bases sitting between them. Germline assignment: CDR1 DFQATT and CDR2 SNEGSKA (reference sequence). This CDR3 is built from 15 residues. This clonotype was recorded many times. No antigen is known for it. The specimen comprised PBMCs, mostly from graft donor cells, sampled 360 days after TCRalphabeta/CD19-depleted stem cell transplant. This clonotype originated in a male patient aged 10 to 17 who had a stem cell transplant for acute lymphoblastic leukemia, so the T cells may come from the graft donor. V gene TRBV20-1 combines with J gene TRBJ1-3, with D perhaps TRBD1 (5 bases). CDR3 loop: CSAHLGARSGNTIYF. CDR3 nucleotide sequence: TGCAGTGCCCATCTTGGGGCTCGCTCTGGAAACACCATATATTTT.